Following are 8 T cell receptor beta chains from one sample sequenced in a study of blood T cell repertoires in COVID-19. Only in-frame clones appear in the TCRdb table, and some are missing; sequencing was by immunoSEQ multiplex PCR. The table lists about 140,000 clones, roughly 79% of them singletons. Sequenced: peripheral blood. The receptors were gathered from a human donor in a cohort sampled during active COVID-19.

The V call is TRBV7-2, the J call TRBJ2-5, with 9 bases matching TRBD1. Germline values: CDR1 SGHTA, CDR2 FQGNSA. The CDR3 has 15 amino acids. V gave up 1 base and J gave up 5 bases; unmatched junction bases: 5. The CDR3 nucleotides read TGTGCCAGCAGCTTAGGGACAGGGGTGACTGAGACCCAGTACTTC. This sequence encodes CASSLGTGVTETQYF.

This clone was counted once. The J gene is TRBJ1-1, the V gene TRBV19; a possible D gene is TRBD1 (6 bases). V dropped 7 bases and J dropped 3 bases, with 12 bases sitting between them. The CDR3 is 13 residues long. Per the germline V gene, CDR1 is LNHDA and CDR2 is SQIVND (reference sequence). The CDR3 is CASINRGYTEAFF. CDR3 in DNA: TGTGCCAGTATCAATAGGGGGTACACTGAAGCTTTCTTT.

The chain recombines TRBV5-6 with TRBJ2-2, with 7 nucleotides matching TRBD2. Germline V gene sequence: CDR1 SGHDT, CDR2 YYEEEE. There are 17 residues in the CDR3. Trimming removed 4 bases from V and 5 bases from J; junction bases left unmatched: 14. The CDR3 bases are TGTGCCAGCAGCCTCCGATCCACAGCCGGGGGGACCGGGGAGCTGTTTTTT. This translates into CASSLRSTAGGTGELFF. The whole variable domain, filled in from reference TRBV5-6 and TRBJ2-2, reads DAGVTQSPTHLIKTRGQQVTLRCSPKSGHDTVSWYQQALGQGPQFIFQYYEEEERQRGNFPDRFSGHQFPNYSSELNVNALLLGDSALYLCASSLRSTAGGTGELFFGEGSRLTVL.

The genes are TRBV19 and TRBJ2-7; D remains unclear. The length of the CDR3 is 15 residues. V lost 3 bases to trimming and J lost 2 bases, with 14 bases between them. CDR1 is LNHDA, CDR2 SQIVND, per germline (reference sequence). CDR3 DNA: TGTGCCAGTAGTATGCTGAGCGCTCAGCCCTACGAGCAGTACTTC. This encodes CASSMLSAQPYEQYF.

The chain recombines TRBV6-5 with TRBJ2-6; D gene ambiguous. CDR1 and CDR2 from the germline V gene are MNHEY and SVGAGI. Trimming cost V 6 bases and J 0 bases, with 3 bases left between them. The CDR3 contains 13 residues. The CDR3 sequence is CASSVSGANVLTF. CDR3 nucleotide sequence: TGTGCCAGCAGCGTCTCTGGGGCCAACGTCCTGACTTTC.

This sequence joins TRBV19 and TRBJ1-2, with D possibly being TRBD1 (5 bases). CDR3 size: 13 residues. Trimming left V 7 bases short and J 8 bases short, with 17 bases between. The germline V gene encodes CDR1 LNHDA and CDR2 SQIVND (reference sequence). In DNA form, the CDR3 reads TGTGCCAGTAACCCGCGGGGGGACGGCGGCTACACCTTC. It yields the protein CASNPRGDGGYTF.

The CDR3 coding sequence is TGTGCCAGCAGCGCCCGAGGGGGAGGGCCGGGCGAGCAGTACTTC. Protein sequence: CASSARGGGPGEQYF. The gene calls are TRBV9 and TRBJ2-7, with D perhaps TRBD2 (7 bases). Per germline, CDR1 SGDLS and CDR2 YYNGEE. V was trimmed by 3 bases and J by 6 bases, leaving 19 bases between them. The CDR3 is 15 residues long. The full variable domain, its missing parts supplied by reference TRBV9 and TRBJ2-7, is DSGVTQTPKHLITATGQRVTLRCSPRSGDLSVYWYQQSLDQGLQFLIQYYNGEERAKGNILERFSAQQFPDLHSELNLSSLELGDSALYFCASSARGGGPGEQYFGPGTRLTVT.

The chain recombines TRBV6-5 with TRBJ2-7, with D perhaps matching TRBD1 (5 bases). V was cut by 6 bases and J by 0 bases, with 12 bases left in between. CDR3 length: 14 residues. CDR1 and CDR2 (germline): MNHEY, SVGAGI. The CDR3 DNA follows: TGTGCCAGCAGGGTGGGGCCCTACTCCTACGAGCAGTACTTC. This translates into CASRVGPYSYEQYF.